This T cell receptor (beta chain) appears in the sequencing data of a study of blood T cell repertoires in COVID-19. Repertoires were generated with immunoSEQ multiplex PCR, while TCRdb's copy carries only in-frame clones and drops some. In the table there are about 350,000 clones, 70% to 90% of which are singletons. Participants were aged about 18 to 100 years from approximately 25 US areas. The study counted Cohort 3 donors as recovered given two negative PCRs, clearance, or symptom resolution. Germline V gene sequence: CDR1 SGHNT, CDR2 YYREEE (reference sequence). V was pared by 3 bases and J by 5 bases, with 4 bases of the junction left unmatched. The CDR3 contains 14 residues.

The chain is built from TRBV5-4 and TRBJ2-5; 10 bases line up with TRBD1. This receptor was identified in a woman aged 30 to 39 who had recovered from COVID-19. The sample taken for sequencing was PBMCs or T cells enriched from blood (not recorded which). The CDR3 is CASSWDRGGETQYF. The CDR3 bases are TGTGCCAGCAGCTGGGACAGGGGAGGTGAGACCCAGTACTTC. The full variable domain, in which reference TRBV5-4 and TRBJ2-5 provide the parts outside the CDR3, is ETGVTQSPTHLIKTRGQQVTLRCSSQSGHNTVSWYQQALGQGPQFIFQYYREEENGRGNFPPRFSGLQFPNYSSELNVNALELDDSALYLCASSWDRGGETQYFGPGTRLLVL.